This T cell receptor (beta chain) was captured by sequencing in a study of T cell responses to AZD1222 COVID-19 vaccine. Study findings and constraints: At baseline, seropositivity was found in only a handful of AZD1222 recipients.

Germline CDR1 is LNHNV and CDR2 is YYDKDF (reference sequence). The CDR3 is 17 residues long. Unmatched junction bases numbered 11, after V lost 3 bases and J lost 1 base. The sample holds one count of this clone. Its antigen is unknown. Produced via immunoSEQ multiplex PCR; TCRdb's table is partial and in-frame only. The sample consists of some 140,000 clones, around 90% of them appearing once. The genes are TRBV15 and TRBJ1-2, with 7 bases fitting TRBD1. The receptor's source is an adult in good health. The source was peripheral blood, collected on day 0 of AZD1222 vaccination. The CDR3 DNA follows: TGTGCCACCAGCAGTGCCTCAGGGGGGGGTGGTAACTATGGCTACACCTTC. Encoded protein: CATSSASGGGGNYGYTF.